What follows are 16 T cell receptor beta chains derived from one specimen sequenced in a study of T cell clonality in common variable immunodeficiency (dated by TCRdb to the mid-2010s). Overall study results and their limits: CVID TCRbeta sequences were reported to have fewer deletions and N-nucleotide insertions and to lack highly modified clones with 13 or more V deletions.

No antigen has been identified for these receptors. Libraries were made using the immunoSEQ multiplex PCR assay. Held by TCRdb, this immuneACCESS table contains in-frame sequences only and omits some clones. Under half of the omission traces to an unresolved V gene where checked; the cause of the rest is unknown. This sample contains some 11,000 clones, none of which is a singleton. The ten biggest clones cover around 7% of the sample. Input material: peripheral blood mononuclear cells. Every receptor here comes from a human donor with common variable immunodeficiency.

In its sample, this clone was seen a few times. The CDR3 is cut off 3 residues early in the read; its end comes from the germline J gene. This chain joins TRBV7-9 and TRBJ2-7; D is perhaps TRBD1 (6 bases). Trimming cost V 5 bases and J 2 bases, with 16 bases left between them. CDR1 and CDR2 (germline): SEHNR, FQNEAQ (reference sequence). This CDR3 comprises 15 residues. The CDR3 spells CASSKDRPRPYEQYF. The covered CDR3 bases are TGTGCCAGCAGCAAGGACAGACCTCGACCCTACGAG.

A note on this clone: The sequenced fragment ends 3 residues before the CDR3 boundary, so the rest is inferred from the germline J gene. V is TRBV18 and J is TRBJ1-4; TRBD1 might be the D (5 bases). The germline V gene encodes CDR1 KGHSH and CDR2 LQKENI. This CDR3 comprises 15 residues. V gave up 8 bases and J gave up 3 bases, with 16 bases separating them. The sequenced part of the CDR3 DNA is TGTGCCAGCCGGATTACGGGGGGACCTAATGAAAAA. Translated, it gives CASRITGGPNEK. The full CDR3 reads CASRITGGPNEKLFF.

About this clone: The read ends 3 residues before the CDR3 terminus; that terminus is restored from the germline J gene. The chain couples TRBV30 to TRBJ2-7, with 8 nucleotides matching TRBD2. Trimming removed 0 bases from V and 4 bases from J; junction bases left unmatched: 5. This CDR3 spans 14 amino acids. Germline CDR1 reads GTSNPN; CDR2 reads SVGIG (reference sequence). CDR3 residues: CAWSVGSGNYEQYF. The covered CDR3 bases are TGTGCCTGGAGTGTAGGTAGCGGGAATTACGAG.

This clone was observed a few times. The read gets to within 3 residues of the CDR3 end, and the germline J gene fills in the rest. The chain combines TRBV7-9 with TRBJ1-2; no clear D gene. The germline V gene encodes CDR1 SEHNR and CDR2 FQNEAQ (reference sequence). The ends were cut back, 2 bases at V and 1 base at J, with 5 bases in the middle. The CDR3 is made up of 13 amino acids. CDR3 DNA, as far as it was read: TGTGCCAGCAGCTTAACGGTTAACTATGGC. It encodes CASSLTVNYG. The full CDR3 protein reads CASSLTVNYGYTF. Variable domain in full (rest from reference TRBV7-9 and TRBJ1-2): DTGVSQNPRHKITKRGQNVTFRCDPISEHNRLYWYRQTLGQGPEFLTYFQNEAQLEKSRLLSDRFSAERPKGSFSTLEIQRTEQGDSAMYLCASSLTVNYGYTFGSGTRLTVV.

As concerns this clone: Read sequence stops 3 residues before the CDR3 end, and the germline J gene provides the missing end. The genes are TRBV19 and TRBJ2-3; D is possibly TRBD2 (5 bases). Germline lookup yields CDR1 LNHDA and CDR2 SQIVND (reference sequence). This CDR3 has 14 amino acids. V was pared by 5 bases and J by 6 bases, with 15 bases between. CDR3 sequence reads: CASSASGVADTQYF. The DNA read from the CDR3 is TGTGCCAGTAGTGCTAGTGGGGTAGCGGATACG.

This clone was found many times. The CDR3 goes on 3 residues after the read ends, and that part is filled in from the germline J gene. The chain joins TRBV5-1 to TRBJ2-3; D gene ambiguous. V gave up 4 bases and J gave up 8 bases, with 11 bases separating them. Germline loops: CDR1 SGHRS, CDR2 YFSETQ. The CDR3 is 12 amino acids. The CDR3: CASSGNAGTQYF. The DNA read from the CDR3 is TGCGCCAGCAGCGGAAATGCAGGTACG.

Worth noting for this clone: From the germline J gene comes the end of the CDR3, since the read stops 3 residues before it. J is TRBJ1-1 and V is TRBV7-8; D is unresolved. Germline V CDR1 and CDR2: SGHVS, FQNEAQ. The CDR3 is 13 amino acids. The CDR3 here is CASSLYEVSWAFF. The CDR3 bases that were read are TGTGCCAGCAGCTTGTACGAGGTATCGTGG.

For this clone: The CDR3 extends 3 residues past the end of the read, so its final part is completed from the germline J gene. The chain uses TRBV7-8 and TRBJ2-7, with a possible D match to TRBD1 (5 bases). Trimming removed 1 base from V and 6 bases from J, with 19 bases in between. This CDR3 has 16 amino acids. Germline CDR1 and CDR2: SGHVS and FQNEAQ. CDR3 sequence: CASSLGFIGQSPEQYF. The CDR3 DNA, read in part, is TGTGCCAGCAGCTTAGGTTTTATTGGACAATCTCCCGAG.

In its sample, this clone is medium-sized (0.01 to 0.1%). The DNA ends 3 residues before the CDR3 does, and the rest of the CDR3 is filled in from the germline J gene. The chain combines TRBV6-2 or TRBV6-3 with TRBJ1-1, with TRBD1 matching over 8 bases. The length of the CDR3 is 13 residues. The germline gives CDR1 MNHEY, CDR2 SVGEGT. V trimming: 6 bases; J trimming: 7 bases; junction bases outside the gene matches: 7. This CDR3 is CASSPGTGLEAFF. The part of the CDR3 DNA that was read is TGTGCCAGCAGCCCAGGGACAGGCCTTGAA.

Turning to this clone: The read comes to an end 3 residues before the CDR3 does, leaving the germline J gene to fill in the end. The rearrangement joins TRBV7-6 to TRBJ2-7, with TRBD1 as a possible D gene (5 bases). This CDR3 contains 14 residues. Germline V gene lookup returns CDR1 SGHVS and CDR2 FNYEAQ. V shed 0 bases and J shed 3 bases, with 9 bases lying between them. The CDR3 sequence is CASSLAEQGYEQYF. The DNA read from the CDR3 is TGTGCCAGCAGCTTAGCGGAGCAGGGCTACGAG.

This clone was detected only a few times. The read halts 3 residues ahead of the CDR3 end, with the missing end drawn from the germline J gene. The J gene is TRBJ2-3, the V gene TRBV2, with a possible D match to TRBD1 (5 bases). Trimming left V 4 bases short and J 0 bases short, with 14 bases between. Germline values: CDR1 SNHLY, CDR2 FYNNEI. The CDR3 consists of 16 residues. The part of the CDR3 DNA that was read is TGTGCCAGCAGTGTTGGGGCCACCCTAAGCACAGATACG. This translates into CASSVGATLSTDT. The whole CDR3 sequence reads CASSVGATLSTDTQYF.

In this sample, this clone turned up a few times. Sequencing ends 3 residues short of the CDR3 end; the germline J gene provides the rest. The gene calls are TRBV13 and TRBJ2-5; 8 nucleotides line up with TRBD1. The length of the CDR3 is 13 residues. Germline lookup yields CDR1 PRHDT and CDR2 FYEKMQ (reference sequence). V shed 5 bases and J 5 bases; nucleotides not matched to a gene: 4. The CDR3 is CASSGRQGETQYF. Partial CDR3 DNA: TGTGCCAGCAGCGGGCGACAGGGGGAGACC.

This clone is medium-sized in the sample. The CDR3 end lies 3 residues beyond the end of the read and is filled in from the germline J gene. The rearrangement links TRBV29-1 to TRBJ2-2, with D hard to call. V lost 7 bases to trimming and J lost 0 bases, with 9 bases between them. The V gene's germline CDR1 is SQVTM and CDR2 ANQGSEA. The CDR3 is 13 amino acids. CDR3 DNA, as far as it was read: TGCAGCGGAAAGCGTACGAACACCGGGGAG. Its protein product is CSGKRTNTGE. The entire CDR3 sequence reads CSGKRTNTGELFF.

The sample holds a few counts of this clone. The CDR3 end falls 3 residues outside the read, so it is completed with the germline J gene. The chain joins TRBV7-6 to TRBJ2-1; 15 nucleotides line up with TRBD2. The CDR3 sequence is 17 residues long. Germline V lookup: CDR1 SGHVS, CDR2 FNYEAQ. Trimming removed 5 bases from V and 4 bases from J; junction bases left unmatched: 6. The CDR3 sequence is CASSPGTSGGFYNEQFF. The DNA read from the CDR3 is TGTGCCAGCAGCCCCGGGACTAGCGGGGGGTTTTACAATGAG.

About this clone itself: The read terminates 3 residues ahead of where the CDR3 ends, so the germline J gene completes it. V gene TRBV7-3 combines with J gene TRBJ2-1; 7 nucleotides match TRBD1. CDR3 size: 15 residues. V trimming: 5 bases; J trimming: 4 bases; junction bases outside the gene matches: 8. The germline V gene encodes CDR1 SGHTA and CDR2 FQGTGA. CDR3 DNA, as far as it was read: TGTGCCAGCAGCCAGGGGGACAGCTTTTACAATGAG. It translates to CASSQGDSFYNE. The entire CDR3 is CASSQGDSFYNEQFF.

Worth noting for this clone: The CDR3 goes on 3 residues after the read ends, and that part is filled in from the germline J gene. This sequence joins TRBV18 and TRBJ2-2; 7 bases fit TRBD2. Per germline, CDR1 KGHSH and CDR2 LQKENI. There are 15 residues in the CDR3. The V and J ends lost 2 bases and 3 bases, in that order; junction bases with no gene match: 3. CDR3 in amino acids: CASSPGRGDTGELFF. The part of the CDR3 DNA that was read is TGTGCCAGCTCACCAGGCCGGGGGGACACCGGGGAG.